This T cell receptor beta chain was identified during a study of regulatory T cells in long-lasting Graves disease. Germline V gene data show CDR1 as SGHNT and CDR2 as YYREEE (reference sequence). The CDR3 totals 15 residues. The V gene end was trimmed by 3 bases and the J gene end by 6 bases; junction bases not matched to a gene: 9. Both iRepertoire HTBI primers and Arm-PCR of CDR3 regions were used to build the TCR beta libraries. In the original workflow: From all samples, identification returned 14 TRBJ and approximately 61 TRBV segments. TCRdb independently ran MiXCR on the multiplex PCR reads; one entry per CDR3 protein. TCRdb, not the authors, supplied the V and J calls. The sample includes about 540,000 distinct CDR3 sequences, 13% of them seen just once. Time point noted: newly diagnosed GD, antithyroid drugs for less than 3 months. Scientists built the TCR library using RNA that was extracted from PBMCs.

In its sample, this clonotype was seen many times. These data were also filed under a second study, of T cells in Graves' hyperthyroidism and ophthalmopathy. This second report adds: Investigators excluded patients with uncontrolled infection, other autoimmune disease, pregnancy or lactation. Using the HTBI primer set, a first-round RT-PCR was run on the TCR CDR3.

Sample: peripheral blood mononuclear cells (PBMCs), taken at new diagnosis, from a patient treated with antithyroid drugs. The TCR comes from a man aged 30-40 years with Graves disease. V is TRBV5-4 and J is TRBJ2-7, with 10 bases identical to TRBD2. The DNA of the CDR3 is TGTGCCAGCAGCTCTTCTCTAGCGGGAGTAACCGAGCAGTACTTC. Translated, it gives CASSSSLAGVTEQYF.